One sample yielded the 13 T cell receptor beta chains listed below, sequenced in a study of blood T cell repertoires in COVID-19. Sequencing was performed with immunoSEQ multiplex PCR; in TCRdb, only in-frame clones are kept and a portion is missing. The data contain 91,000 or so clones, around 84% of them singletons. The sample taken for sequencing was peripheral blood. The source is a woman aged 55-69 years in a cohort sampled during active or convalescent COVID-19.

The chain employs TRBV6-1 and TRBJ2-7; 12 nucleotides match TRBD1. The CDR3 is made up of 16 amino acids. J was trimmed by 7 bases and V by 0 bases; bases with no gene match: 7. Germline V CDR1 and CDR2: MNHNS, SASEGT. CDR3 sequence: CASSEALGQGAREQYF. The DNA of the CDR3 is TGTGCCAGCAGTGAAGCGCTGGGACAGGGGGCAAGGGAGCAGTACTTC.

The chain has TRBV11-2 and TRBJ1-1, with TRBD1 identical over 9 bases. This CDR3 is built from 18 residues. V shed 2 bases and J 4 bases; nucleotides not matched to a gene: 14. Germline V gene lookup returns CDR1 SGHAT and CDR2 FQNNGV. CDR3 nucleotide sequence: TGTGCCAGCAGCTTATTCGGGACAGGGAGATCGTGGGGCACTGAAGCTTTCTTT. This encodes CASSLFGTGRSWGTEAFF.

This chain connects TRBV16 to TRBJ2-7; 12 nucleotides agree with TRBD1. With V trimmed by 4 bases and J by 5 bases, 3 bases remained unmatched. This CDR3 has 14 residues. In germline, CDR1 is KGHSY, CDR2 FQNENV. In nucleotides, the CDR3 is TGTGCCAGCAGCCTCCGGGACAGGGGGCACGAGCAGTACTTC. Amino acids: CASSLRDRGHEQYF.

The CDR3 DNA reads as TGTGCCAGCAGCTTGGGGGTTAAGACAGGCTCCTACGAGCAGTACTTC. It is translated as CASSLGVKTGSYEQYF. V usage is TRBV5-4 and J usage is TRBJ2-7; D might be TRBD1 (6 bases). From germline, CDR1 is SGHNT and CDR2 YYREEE (reference sequence). This CDR3 has 16 residues. V was clipped by 0 bases and J by 0 bases, with 13 bases between them.

V gene TRBV11-2 combines with J gene TRBJ1-1; no reliable D call. CDR1 is SGHAT and CDR2 is FQNNGV in the germline V gene. Deletions cut 0 bases from V and 8 bases from J, with 10 bases between. The CDR3 is 13 residues long. The CDR3 bases are TGTGCCAGCAGCTTAGATCGCGAGGTGGAAGCTTTCTTT. It yields the protein CASSLDREVEAFF.

This sequence joins TRBV19 and TRBJ2-6; TRBD2 matches at 9 bases. This CDR3 spans 20 amino acids. Trimming cost V 5 bases and J 1 base; bases outside gene matches: 15. In germline, CDR1 is LNHDA, CDR2 SQIVND (reference sequence). The CDR3 loop is CASSPAGGTALGSGANVLTF. Written as DNA, the CDR3 is TGTGCCAGTAGTCCCGCGGGGGGGACAGCCTTAGGGTCTGGGGCCAACGTCCTGACTTTC. Full variable domain (outside the CDR3, taken from reference TRBV19 and TRBJ2-6): DGGITQSPKYLFRKEGQNVTLSCEQNLNHDAMYWYRQDPGQGLRLIYYSQIVNDFQKGDIAEGYSVSREKKESFPLTVTSAQKNPTAFYLCASSPAGGTALGSGANVLTFGAGSRLTVL.

The CDR3: CASRDTGEVSPLHF. In DNA form, the CDR3 reads TGTGCCAGCAGAGATACAGGGGAAGTTTCACCCCTCCACTTT. V gene TRBV7-9 combines with J gene TRBJ1-6, with 7 bases lining up with TRBD1. The CDR3 runs 14 residues. V was clipped by 6 bases and J by 9 bases; unmatched bases: 8. Germline CDR1 SEHNR, CDR2 FQNEAQ (reference sequence).

The chain has TRBV29-1 and TRBJ1-2; 9 bases line up with TRBD1. Germline CDR1 reads SQVTM; CDR2 reads ANQGSEA. Unmatched junction bases numbered 1, after V lost 4 bases and J lost 1 base. The CDR3 is 13 residues long. The CDR3 DNA follows: TGCAGCGTTGGGACAGGGGTTAACTATGGCTACACCTTC. This sequence encodes CSVGTGVNYGYTF.

Concerning this clone: A read error may account for a junction end that differs from germline. The CDR3 DNA is TGTGCTAGCAGCTCCTCGGGTGGCGAAGAGACCCAGTACTTC. It encodes CASSSSGGEETQYF. V gene TRBV7-7 combines with J gene TRBJ2-5; D is undetermined. The CDR3 has 14 residues. The germline V gene has CDR1 SSHAT and CDR2 FNYEAQ (reference sequence).

The V gene is TRBV19, the J gene TRBJ1-1, with D maybe TRBD1 (5 bases). The ends were cut back, 4 bases at V and 1 base at J, with 10 bases in the middle. This CDR3 is built from 14 residues. Germline V CDR1 and CDR2: LNHDA, SQIVND (reference sequence). CDR3 nucleotide sequence: TGTGCCAGTAGTAAGGCGGGGACGAACACTGAAGCTTTCTTT. The encoded protein is CASSKAGTNTEAFF.

The chain combines TRBV6-2 or TRBV6-3 with TRBJ1-1; 7 nucleotides align to TRBD1. The germline CDR1 and CDR2 sequences are MNHEY and SVGEGT. V gave up 5 bases and J gave up 9 bases; unmatched junction bases: 9. The CDR3 has 13 residues. The chain's CDR3 is CASSQLRGQKAFF. CDR3 nucleotide sequence: TGTGCCAGCAGTCAACTTAGGGGACAGAAAGCTTTCTTT.

This chain joins TRBV20-1 and TRBJ1-2; D uncertain. In germline, CDR1 is DFQATT, CDR2 SNEGSKA (reference sequence). The CDR3 runs 10 residues. The V gene lost 3 bases and the J gene lost 6 bases, with 5 bases spanning the gap. Here the CDR3 reads CSARYDGYTF. The CDR3 DNA reads as TGCAGTGCTAGGTATGATGGCTACACCTTC.

This clone showed up many times. This chain uses TRBV6-2 or TRBV6-3 with TRBJ2-2; D gene unclear. V gave up 4 bases and J gave up 7 bases, with 16 bases separating them. This CDR3 has 15 residues. CDR1 is MNHEY, CDR2 SVGEGT, per germline. The CDR3 loop reads CASSSSRLFGGELFF. CDR3 sequence (DNA): TGTGCCAGCAGTTCATCCCGTCTGTTCGGCGGGGAGCTGTTTTTT.